The source of this T cell receptor beta chain is a study of CD8 T cells in Susac syndrome (dated by TCRdb to between 2019 and 2020). Concerning the study at large: The study used repertoire sequencing to test whether antigen drove CD8+ T cell activation and differentiation in Susac syndrome.

Including cysteine and phenylalanine, the CDR3 has 13 amino acids. The read is trimmed to its CDR3 DNA, 39 bases read in frame from base 1. The junction shows trimming of 5 bases on V and 8 bases on J, plus 13 bases between the germline ends. Peripheral blood CD8+ and CD4+ T cells from healthy donors, Susac syndrome patients and multiple sclerosis patients were profiled using high-throughput TCR beta sequencing. The multiple sclerosis controls were treatment-naive patients who had stable or active relapsing-remitting disease and met the revised McDonald criteria. Bulk CD8+ and CD4+ T cells were purified by magnetic negative isolation, while CD8+ TEMRA cells were enriched using FACS. Blood was drawn into EDTA tubes, processed within 24 hours, and PBMCs were isolated by density gradient centrifugation. PBMCs intended for TCR sequencing were cryopreserved in liquid nitrogen and were subsequently thawed in a 37 degrees C water bath. A purity of at least 90% was achieved for sorted or isolated CD4+, CD8+ and CD8+ TEMRA cells.

RNA was extracted with the RNeasy kit and about 0.5 to 1 ug was reverse transcribed using random hexamers. The immunoSEQ multiplex PCR assay, which covers 54 Vbeta and 13 Jbeta segments, was used to amplify TCR beta CDR3 regions. PCR amplification bias was corrected by using a synthetic template baseline for primer optimization and computational correction. The authors' pipeline ran thus. Reads were assigned to V, D and J genes according to IMGT and analyzed in immunoSEQ Analyzer, with only productive sequences retained. Clonality was calculated as one minus the Shannon entropy normalized by log2 of the number of productive unique sequences. For each patient and control, public and private clones were evaluated within the 100 most prevalent clones. Susac-specific clones were defined as absent from healthy and MS cohorts, some 1,000 published viral clones and other ImmuneACCESS disease sequences. TCRdb's own reprocessing of the public reads used fastp at Q25 and MiXCR and kept productive beta chains. Each record represents a unique CDR3 protein, reported with the most common genes and DNA among its rows. The authors' filters were not applied to this entry. For this sample there are 150,000 to 200,000 distinct CDR3 sequences; approximately 95% appear just once. 0.085% to 0.095% of the sample is in the top ten clones.

Overall study results and their limits: The TCR sequencing and HLA analysis was acknowledged to have included a relatively small number of individuals.

In the case of this clonotype: Its specific antigen is unknown. The sample holds no much larger clone one base away, and base qualities are not on file.

The origin of this receptor is a human donor with multiple sclerosis. Sequences were obtained from CD4+ T cells from PBMCs. The chain employs TRBV12-3 or TRBV12-4 and TRBJ2-4, with no reliable assignment of the D segment. The DNA sequence is given as TGTGCCAGCAGTGGATCAGATATGTACATTCAGTACTTC. Protein translation: CASSGSDMYIQYF.